This T cell receptor (beta chain) was profiled in a study of cytomegalovirus exposure and HLA in healthy donors. The CDR3 sequence is 14 residues long. Trimming removed 5 bases from V and 9 bases from J, with 17 bases in between. Germline V CDR1 and CDR2: MNHEY, SVGAGI. Study results and limitations: Within the approximately 120 validation repertoires, first-cohort TCR clusters tended to co-occur, according to a later analysis.

Assay: immunoSEQ multiplex PCR; the TCRdb copy retains only in-frame clones and omits some. The sample consists of approximately 180,000 clones, around nine tenths of them appearing once. A note on this clone: Its antigen is still unknown.

This chain joins TRBV6-5 and TRBJ2-1; D possibly corresponds to TRBD2 (5 bases). The sequence derives from a man aged 18 to 30 in good health and CMV-seropositive. The sequencing input was PBMCs. Here the CDR3 reads CASSASGFGSEQFF. The CDR3 DNA reads as TGTGCCAGCAGTGCCTCGGGGTTCGGTAGTGAGCAGTTCTTC.